The T cell receptor (beta chain) described here comes from a study of shared clonotypes between healthy human individuals. General study findings and limits: Only blood was sampled; tissue repertoires likely differ. Compared with memory subsets, naive subsets generally had larger estimated richness. An effect of sequencing depth on clonotype sharing among donors was expected.

This CDR3 region has 15 residues. V shed 5 bases and J shed 0 bases, with 11 bases lying between them. CDR1 and CDR2 from the germline V gene are MNHEY and SMNVEV (reference sequence). Study processing details: Sequence data from immunoSEQ were junction-only and lacked quality scores; consequently, filtering differed. Sequenced by immunoSEQ multiplex PCR; TCRdb stores in-frame clones only, minus some. The DNA was the basis for D and trimming; V, J and clone size are from that table. Here the sample spans over 950,000 clones, 60% to 80% being singletons. Worth noting for this clone: Its antigen is unknown.

Sequencing was performed on memory CD4+ T cells from PBMCs. Stated subset: CD45RA-negative fraction. V and J are TRBV27 and TRBJ1-3; tentatively, D is TRBD1 (5 bases). This TCR came from a young man in good health. Some clones in this sample may be carry-over from other donors' samples. Here the CDR3 reads CASSTGHSSGNTIYF. The CDR3 DNA reads as TGTGCCAGCAGTACCGGACACAGCTCTGGAAACACCATATATTTT.